A single sample gave rise to the 9 T cell receptor beta chains below, sequenced in a study of blood T cell repertoires in COVID-19. Libraries were prepared by immunoSEQ multiplex PCR; TCRdb keeps only in-frame clonotypes and omits some of them. Here the sample spans around 430,000 clones, about 91% being singletons. Material: peripheral blood. The receptors derive from a woman in her forties or fifties with COVID-19, enrolled during active disease.

This rearrangement joins TRBV5-1 to TRBJ1-2; 7 bases fit TRBD1. CDR1 and CDR2 from the germline V gene are SGHRS and YFSETQ. J was trimmed by 1 base and V by 2 bases; bases with no gene match: 5. The CDR3 loop spans 15 amino acids. Written as DNA, the CDR3 is TGCGCCAGCAGCTTAAACCGGGACAGTAACTATGGCTACACCTTC. Protein: CASSLNRDSNYGYTF.

The chain carries TRBV19 and TRBJ1-1, with 9 bases fitting TRBD1. CDR1 is LNHDA and CDR2 is SQIVND in the germline V gene (reference sequence). With 6 bases clipped from V and 8 bases from J, the junction kept 13 bases outside the gene matches. This CDR3 is 15 amino acids long. The DNA for the CDR3 is TGTGCCAGTAGCATCAACCGGGACAGGGAGGGGGAAGCTTTCTTT. This gives the protein CASSINRDREGEAFF.

The V gene is TRBV11-1, the J gene TRBJ1-1, with TRBD1 as a possible D gene (6 bases). Per the germline V gene, CDR1 is SGHAT and CDR2 is FQDESV (reference sequence). The V and J ends lost 4 bases and 1 base respectively, with 7 bases between them. This CDR3 comprises 13 residues. Here the CDR3 DNA reads TGTGCCAGCAGCTCGGACAGGAACACTGAAGCTTTCTTT. Its protein product is CASSSDRNTEAFF.

This chain's CDR3 is CASSGGANTGELFF. The CDR3 DNA reads TGCGCCAGCAGCGGGGGAGCGAACACCGGGGAGCTGTTTTTT. This chain joins TRBV10-1 and TRBJ2-2; possible D gene TRBD2, 6 bases. V was clipped by 6 bases and J by 0 bases, with 8 bases between them. Germline CDR1 is WNHNN and CDR2 is SYGVQD (reference sequence). This CDR3 is built from 14 residues.

CDR3 sequence reads: CASSTFTGGCTDTQYF. CDR3 DNA: TGTGCCAGTAGTACCTTTACAGGGGGCTGCACAGATACGCAGTATTTT. The J gene is TRBJ2-3, the V gene TRBV19, with 9 bases aligning to TRBD1. Germline V gene data show CDR1 as LNHDA and CDR2 as SQIVND (reference sequence). V gave up 4 bases and J gave up 1 base; unmatched junction bases: 6. The CDR3 runs 16 residues. The entire variable domain, with the rest obtained from reference TRBV19 and TRBJ2-3, is as follows: DGGITQSPKYLFRKEGQNVTLSCEQNLNHDAMYWYRQDPGQGLRLIYYSQIVNDFQKGDIAEGYSVSREKKESFPLTVTSAQKNPTAFYLCASSTFTGGCTDTQYFGPGTRLTVL.

This clone was seen once. The chain recombines TRBV27 with TRBJ1-5, with 8 positions matching TRBD1. The length of the CDR3 is 17 residues. V shed 6 bases, J shed 0 bases, and the junction held 10 bases outside the gene matches. Germline V CDR1 and CDR2: MNHEY, SMNVEV (reference sequence). The CDR3 bases are TGTGCCAGCAGGTTAGGGACAGGCCTTTATAGCAATCAGCCCCAGCATTTT. As protein: CASRLGTGLYSNQPQHF.

The CDR3 coding sequence is TGTGCCAGCAGCGGAGGGGAGGGAATGGAAGCTTTCTTT. It yields the protein CASSGGEGMEAFF. The chain has TRBV9 and TRBJ1-1; a possible D gene is TRBD1 (5 bases). Trimming pared 3 bases from V and 8 bases from J, leaving 14 bases between. Per the germline V gene, CDR1 is SGDLS and CDR2 is YYNGEE. This CDR3 has 13 amino acids.

The chain joins TRBV30 to TRBJ1-2, with D unclear. Deletions cut 2 bases from V and 4 bases from J, with 11 bases between. This CDR3 is built from 13 residues. Germline V gene data show CDR1 as GTSNPN and CDR2 as SVGIG (reference sequence). The CDR3 sequence: CAWSPSPSYGYTF. In DNA form, the CDR3 reads TGTGCCTGGAGTCCTAGTCCCTCCTATGGCTACACCTTC.

The chain combines TRBV12-3 or TRBV12-4 with TRBJ1-3; D not certain. CDR3 size: 13 residues. Trimming stripped 6 bases from V and 1 base from J, with 7 bases between. The CDR3 here is CASSVSSGNTIYF. CDR3 coding DNA: TGTGCCAGCAGCGTGAGTTCTGGAAACACCATATATTTT.